Given below is one TCR beta chain in context. As yet, its antigen is unknown. This sample stems from a study of graft-versus-host responses after intestinal transplantation. Turning to the study itself: After anti-thymocyte globulin induction, recipients took tacrolimus and steroids for 3 to 4 years.

Assay: immunoSEQ multiplex PCR; the TCRdb copy retains only in-frame clones and omits some. The data hold 25,000 to 30,000 clones, with 85% to 95% observed a single time. Germline V CDR1 and CDR2: LGHNA, YSLEER. There are 18 residues in the CDR3. V dropped 0 bases and J dropped 4 bases, with 21 bases sitting between them. Study findings and constraints: Peak GvH clone levels in circulation were associated with early post-transplant HvG declines. There were GvH clones found in recipient marrow, and some of them appeared first in ileum or blood.

The specimen was PBMCs, collected about ten weeks after intestinal transplant. The chain couples TRBV4-3 to TRBJ1-2, with D possibly TRBD1 on 5 matching bases. The receptor was isolated from a human patient who received an intestinal transplant, so some T cells may come from the graft donor. CDR3 in amino acids: CASSQDYPFGGSLYGYTF. The CDR3 nucleotides are TGCGCCAGCAGCCAAGATTACCCTTTTGGGGGATCACTCTATGGCTACACCTTC.